This is a list of T cell receptor beta chains from one sample in a study of blood T cell repertoires in COVID-19. Libraries were prepared by immunoSEQ multiplex PCR; TCRdb keeps only in-frame clonotypes and omits some of them. The sample carries 70,000 to 75,000 clones, roughly 82% recorded once. The sample consisted of peripheral blood. The receptors here all came from an older woman with acute or convalescent COVID-19. The CDR3 runs from the conserved cysteine through the conserved F or W. D genes are given only for firm matches. Not every row has a clone size; where given, it reads once, few, many or a size class.

V	D	J	size	CDR3	DNA
TRBV2	-	TRBJ2-3	-	CASSEGMRVGGTDTQYF	TGTGCCAGCAGTGAAGGTATGCGGGTAGGAGGCACAGATACGCAGTATTTT
TRBV28	TRBD1	TRBJ1-5	-	CATTRTGEKNQPQHF	TGTGCCACCACGAGGACAGGTGAAAAGAATCAGCCCCAGCATTTT
TRBV27	-	TRBJ2-1	few	CASSFEPYNEQFF	TGTGCCAGCAGTTTTGAGCCCTACAATGAGCAGTTCTTC
TRBV2	TRBD1	TRBJ1-1	few	CATYYDRGAQGTEAFF	TGTGCCACCTACTATGACAGGGGAGCCCAGGGCACTGAAGCTTTCTTT
TRBV28	-	TRBJ2-2	-	CASSPSRDTSRNTGELFF	TGTGCCAGCAGCCCCTCCCGGGACACCTCGCGAAACACCGGGGAGCTGTTTTTT
TRBV10-3	-	TRBJ1-2	-	CAISEAGTYGYTF	TGTGCCATCAGTGAAGCAGGAACCTATGGCTACACCTTC
TRBV6-4	-	TRBJ2-2	-	CASRVVANYGELFF	TGTGCCAGCAGGGTTGTGGCTAACTACGGGGAGCTGTTTTTT
TRBV11-3	TRBD2	TRBJ2-3	-	CASSQGTSVSDTQYF	TGTGCCAGCAGCCAAGGGACTAGCGTTTCAGATACGCAGTATTTT
TRBV7-6	TRBD2	TRBJ2-5	-	CASSLFPAQGGETQYF	TGTGCCAGCAGCTTATTCCCGGCGCAGGGAGGGGAGACCCAGTACTTC
TRBV21-1	-	TRBJ2-3	-	CASSKCSGSFGGYTDTQYF	TGTGCCAGCAGCAAATGTAGCGGTTCTTTTGGTGGGTACACAGATACGCAGTATTTT
TRBV29-1	TRBD1	TRBJ1-5	-	CSVGTGLGQHF	TGCAGCGTTGGGACAGGGCTCGGCCAGCATTTT
TRBV15	-	TRBJ1-3	-	CATSRDAGESRNTIYF	TGTGCCACCAGCAGAGATGCAGGGGAGAGTCGCAACACCATATATTTT
TRBV14	-	TRBJ1-1	-	CASSQYSRARNTEAFF	TGTGCCAGCAGCCAGTACTCGAGGGCCCGGAACACTGAAGCTTTCTTT
TRBV10-1	-	TRBJ2-1	few	CASSGTNPLRRGNEQFF	TGCGCCAGCAGCGGGACAAATCCACTTCGTCGGGGCAATGAGCAGTTCTTC
TRBV7-8	-	TRBJ2-7	-	CASTLTRGSEQYF	TGTGCCAGCACCCTCACGAGGGGGAGCGAGCAGTACTTC
TRBV2	-	TRBJ2-2	-	CASSEGPTQNTGELFF	TGTGCCAGCAGTGAGGGCCCAACTCAGAACACCGGGGAGCTGTTTTTT
TRBV11-2	-	TRBJ1-5	-	CASSQIQGQPQHF	TGTGCCAGCAGTCAAATTCAGGGTCAGCCCCAGCATTTT
TRBV3-1/TRBV3-2	TRBD1	TRBJ1-2	-	CASSRGTGGRGYTF	TGTGCCAGCAGCAGAGGGACAGGGGGCCGTGGCTACACCTTC
TRBV19	-	TRBJ1-4	-	CASSRTVQIYSTNEKLFF	TGTGCCAGTAGTCGGACAGTGCAGATTTATTCAACTAATGAAAAACTGTTTTTT
TRBV3-1/TRBV3-2	TRBD1	TRBJ1-3	once	CASSQADRAGNTIYF	TGTGCCAGCAGCCAGGCCGACAGGGCTGGGAACACCATATATTTT
TRBV6-5	-	TRBJ2-7	-	CASSPVGGSSYEQYF	TGTGCCAGCAGTCCCGTCGGGGGTAGCTCCTACGAGCAGTACTTC
TRBV28	-	TRBJ1-2	-	CASTPDSELSGYTF	TGTGCCAGCACCCCGGACAGCGAACTGTCTGGCTACACCTTC
TRBV9	-	TRBJ1-1	-	CASSVVTQGLPERRSFF	TGTGCCAGCAGCGTAGTTACTCAGGGTCTTCCCGAAAGACGGTCTTTCTTT
TRBV11-2	TRBD2	TRBJ2-7	-	CASSFRAGGYEQYF	TGTGCCAGCAGCTTTCGAGCGGGAGGGTACGAGCAGTACTTC
TRBV5-1	-	TRBJ1-1	-	CASSSGFSNTEAFF	TGCGCCAGCAGCTCAGGGTTTTCGAACACTGAAGCTTTCTTT
TRBV6-5	-	TRBJ1-5	-	CASGRGRQPQHF	TGTGCCAGCGGGAGGGGTCGTCAGCCCCAGCATTTT
TRBV30	TRBD1	TRBJ1-6	-	CAWSLDRGNSPLHF	TGTGCCTGGAGCCTTGACAGGGGAAATTCACCCCTCCACTTT
TRBV7-8	TRBD2	TRBJ2-1	once	CASSLGRLAGVIEQFF	TGTGCCAGCAGCTTAGGGCGGCTAGCGGGAGTTATTGAGCAGTTCTTC
TRBV7-2	TRBD2	TRBJ2-1	-	CASSLDRSGGAPDNEQFF	TGTGCCAGCAGCTTAGACCGTAGCGGGGGGGCACCCGACAATGAGCAGTTCTTC